This T cell receptor beta chain is drawn from a study of identical twins. Broader study findings: The same donors were not followed; conclusions instead depended on cross-sectional statistical analysis. Carriage of fewer insertions was seen in abundant cord blood beta clonotypes, whereas memory repertoires showed none. Researchers reported weaker excess twin sharing in beta out-of-frame sequences.

Trimming cost V 5 bases and J 6 bases, with 16 bases left between them. The CDR3 runs 13 residues. Germline V gene lookup returns CDR1 DFQATT and CDR2 SNEGSKA (reference sequence). Remarks on this clonotype: Its specificity is unknown. A much more abundant neighbour one base away suggests this may be a read error.

TCRdb used MiXCR to reprocess the 5' RACE reads, holding one entry per CDR3 protein. Counted here are some 1,600,000 distinct CDR3 sequences, around a third occurring once; the ten biggest clones make up about 0.3%. This TCR derives from a newborn girl in good health. J is TRBJ1-2 and V is TRBV20-1; perhaps TRBD1 as D (6 bases). Specimen: cord blood. CDR3 bases: TGCAGTGCTGGACAGCGAATAGTCGATGGCTACACCTTC. Residues: CSAGQRIVDGYTF.